The 13 T cell receptor beta chains below come from one sample, sequenced in a study of regulatory T cells in long-lasting Graves disease. Arm-PCR of CDR3 regions and iRepertoire HTBI primers were the basis on which TCR beta libraries were built. Each CDR3 protein is one row after TCRdb ran MiXCR on the multiplex PCR reads. The sample holds roughly 500,000 distinct CDR3 sequences, around 11% seen once. Time point: newly diagnosed GD, antithyroid drugs for less than 3 months. TCR sequences were obtained from RNA taken from PBMCs. The sample was also reused in another study, on T cells in Graves' hyperthyroidism and ophthalmopathy.

Sequences were derived from peripheral blood mononuclear cells (PBMCs), sampled at new diagnosis, from a patient treated with antithyroid drugs. The receptor set was obtained from a woman aged 25-40 years with Graves disease.

This clonotype was counted ten times or more. The chain links TRBV5-1 to TRBJ1-1; the D is unclear. V was shortened by 6 bases and J by 1 base, with 19 bases between the two germline ends. This CDR3 is 16 amino acids long. The germline CDR1 and CDR2 sequences are SGHRS and YFSETQ. The CDR3 sequence is CASTLIPGLTNTEAFF. CDR3 in DNA: TGCGCCAGCACTTTAATACCCGGGTTGACGAACACTGAAGCTTTCTTT. Together with reference TRBV5-1 and TRBJ1-1, the CDR3 gives the full variable domain: KAGVTQTPRYLIKTRGQQVTLSCSPISGHRSVSWYQQTPGQGLQFLFEYFSETQRNKGNFPGRFSGRQFSNSRSEMNVSTLELGDSALYLCASTLIPGLTNTEAFFGQGTRLTVV.

This clonotype has at least ten counts. CDR3 in DNA: TGTGCCAGCAGCCCGGGACTAGACCGGGAGACCCAGTACTTC. Protein product: CASSPGLDRETQYF. This chain connects TRBV11-2 to TRBJ2-5; 8 bases are shared with TRBD2. Germline V CDR1 and CDR2: SGHAT, FQNNGV. Trimming took 5 bases from V and 5 from J; bases not matched to a gene: 7. This CDR3 contains 14 residues. The full variable domain, with the rest looked up from reference TRBV11-2 and TRBJ2-5, is EAGVAQSPRYKIIEKRQSVAFWCNPISGHATLYWYQQILGQGPKLLIQFQNNGVVDDSQLPKDRFSAERLKGVDSTLKIQPAKLEDSAVYLCASSPGLDRETQYFGPGTRLLVL.

The chain has TRBV6-2 or TRBV6-3 and TRBJ1-1; 10 nucleotides align to TRBD1. The CDR3 spans 15 residues. Germline V gene lookup returns CDR1 MNHEY and CDR2 SVGEGT. V lost 6 bases, J lost 6 bases, and 10 bases stayed unmatched. The CDR3 nucleotides are TGTGCCAGCAGCCCCGCCGGACAGGGGGTTGCTGAAGCTTTCTTT. Translated: CASSPAGQGVAEAFF.

This clonotype has at least ten counts. V is TRBV27 and J is TRBJ2-5, with TRBD2 matching 11 bases. The CDR3 runs to 16 residues. Germline CDR1 reads MNHEY; CDR2 reads SMNVEV (reference sequence). The V gene end was trimmed by 5 bases and the J gene end by 2 bases; junction bases not matched to a gene: 7. The CDR3 nucleotides read TGTGCCAGCAGTCCCCGGACTAGCGGGCTTCAAGAGACCCAGTACTTC. It translates to CASSPRTSGLQETQYF.

This clonotype was observed at least ten times. This chain joins TRBV7-9 and TRBJ1-2, with D possibly matching TRBD1 (6 bases). Between the trimmed V and J ends, which lost 6 bases and 6 bases, there was a span of 17 bases. CDR3 length: 14 residues. Looked up from germline, CDR1 is SEHNR and CDR2 is FQNEAQ (reference sequence). Here the CDR3 reads CASRDGRGGDGYTF. As DNA, the CDR3 is TGTGCCAGCAGGGACGGCAGGGGAGGTGATGGCTACACCTTC. The whole variable domain, filled in from reference TRBV7-9 and TRBJ1-2, reads DTGVSQNPRHKITKRGQNVTFRCDPISEHNRLYWYRQTLGQGPEFLTYFQNEAQLEKSRLLSDRFSAERPKGSFSTLEIQRTEQGDSAMYLCASRDGRGGDGYTFGSGTRLTVV.

V and J are TRBV7-2 and TRBJ1-5; D not certain. Per germline, CDR1 SGHTA and CDR2 FQGNSA. The CDR3 is 13 amino acids. Trimming left V 4 bases short and J 4 bases short, with 8 bases between. CDR3 amino acids: CASSSFRNQPQHF. CDR3 coding DNA: TGTGCCAGCAGCTCGTTCCGAAATCAGCCCCAGCATTTT. The whole variable domain, filled in from reference TRBV7-2 and TRBJ1-5, reads GAGVSQSPSNKVTEKGKDVELRCDPISGHTALYWYRQSLGQGLEFLIYFQGNSAPDKSGLPSDRFSAERTGGSVSTLTIQRTQQEDSAVYLCASSSFRNQPQHFGDGTRLSIL.

This clonotype showed up many times. The V gene is TRBV30, the J gene TRBJ2-7; D perhaps matches TRBD2 (6 bases). CDR1 is GTSNPN and CDR2 is SVGIG in the germline V gene (reference sequence). Trimming cost V 1 base and J 2 bases, with 9 bases left between them. The CDR3 covers 13 residues. The CDR3 sequence: CAWSEEGPYEQYF. The CDR3 nucleotides are TGTGCCTGGAGTGAGGAGGGGCCCTACGAGCAGTACTTC.

This clonotype turned up a few times. The chain is built from TRBV20-1 and TRBJ1-1, with D possibly matching TRBD1 (5 bases). CDR3 length: 12 amino acids. Germline CDR1 reads DFQATT; CDR2 reads SNEGSKA (reference sequence). The V end was cut by 6 bases, the J end by 8 bases, with 16 bases between. CDR3 amino acids: CSAPYGAAEAFF. CDR3 DNA sequence: TGCAGTGCCCCCTACGGGGCCGCCGAAGCTTTCTTT.

Ten or more counts support this clonotype. The chain links TRBV28 to TRBJ1-1; D is ambiguous. The V gene lost 10 bases and the J gene lost 0 bases, with 15 bases spanning the gap. Germline V lookup: CDR1 MDHEN, CDR2 SYDVKM. This CDR3 comprises 14 residues. CDR3 sequence (DNA): TGTGCCACCTTTTTAGGAGGGATGAACACTGAAGCTTTCTTT. Protein sequence: CATFLGGMNTEAFF.

In its sample, this clonotype was seen a few times. The chain employs TRBV28 and TRBJ1-5; D gene uncertain. V lost 5 bases and J lost 6, with 8 bases in between. CDR3 length: 12 residues. The germline V gene encodes CDR1 MDHEN and CDR2 SYDVKM. In nucleotides, the CDR3 is TGTGCCAGCAGTGGGAGGTCTCAGCCCCAGCATTTT. Residues: CASSGRSQPQHF.

This clonotype turned up a few times. The CDR3 region is CASQGAGDHEQYF. DNA of the CDR3: TGTGCCAGCCAGGGGGCGGGTGACCACGAGCAGTACTTC. The chain carries TRBV27 and TRBJ2-7; 8 bases line up with TRBD1. This CDR3 has 13 residues. V was pared by 8 bases and J by 5 bases, with 8 bases of the junction left unmatched. CDR1 and CDR2 (germline): MNHEY, SMNVEV (reference sequence).

This clonotype was detected a few times. This sequence joins TRBV29-1 and TRBJ2-7; 9 bases are a match to TRBD1. Per the germline V gene, CDR1 is SQVTM and CDR2 is ANQGSEA. CDR3 size: 11 residues. V lost 7 bases, J lost 5 bases, and 3 bases stayed unmatched. The DNA for the CDR3 is TGCAGCGGCCGGACAGGGGACGAGCAGTACTTC. This translates into CSGRTGDEQYF.

This clonotype was picked up many times. This chain links TRBV30 with TRBJ2-2; 10 nucleotides agree with TRBD2. CDR1 and CDR2 (germline): GTSNPN, SVGIG (reference sequence). The trim removed 4 bases at V and 5 bases at J, leaving 7 bases unmatched. CDR3 length: 15 residues. The CDR3 is CAWKGLAGGTGELFF. CDR3 in DNA: TGTGCCTGGAAGGGATTAGCGGGAGGTACCGGGGAGCTGTTTTTT. The full variable domain, with the rest looked up from reference TRBV30 and TRBJ2-2, is SQTIHQWPATLVQPVGSPLSLECTVEGTSNPNLYWYRQAAGRGLQLLFYSVGIGQISSEVPQNLSASRPQDRQFILSSKKLLLSDSGFYLCAWKGLAGGTGELFFGEGSRLTVL.